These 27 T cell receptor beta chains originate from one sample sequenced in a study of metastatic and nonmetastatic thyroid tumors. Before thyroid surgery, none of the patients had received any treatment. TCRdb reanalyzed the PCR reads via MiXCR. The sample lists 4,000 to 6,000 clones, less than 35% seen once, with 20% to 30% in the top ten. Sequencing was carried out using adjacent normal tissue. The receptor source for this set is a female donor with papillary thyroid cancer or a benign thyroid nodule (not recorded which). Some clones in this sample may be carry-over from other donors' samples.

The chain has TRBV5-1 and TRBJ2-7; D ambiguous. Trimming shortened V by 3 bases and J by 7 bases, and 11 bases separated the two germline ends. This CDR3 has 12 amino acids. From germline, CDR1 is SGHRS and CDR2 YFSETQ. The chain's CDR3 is CASSSDSLEQYF. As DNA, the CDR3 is TGCGCCAGCAGCTCAGATAGTTTGGAGCAGTACTTC. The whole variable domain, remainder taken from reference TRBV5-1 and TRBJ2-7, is KAGVTQTPRYLIKTRGQQVTLSCSPISGHRSVSWYQQTPGQGLQFLFEYFSETQRNKGNFPGRFSGRQFSNSRSEMNVSTLELGDSALYLCASSSDSLEQYFGPGTRLTVT.

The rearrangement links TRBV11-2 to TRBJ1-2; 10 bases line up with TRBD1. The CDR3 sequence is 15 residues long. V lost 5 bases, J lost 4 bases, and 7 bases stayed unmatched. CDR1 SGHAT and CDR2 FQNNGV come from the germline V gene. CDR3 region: CASSGGTGATYGYTF. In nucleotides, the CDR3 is TGTGCCAGCAGCGGGGGGACAGGGGCGACCTATGGCTACACCTTC.

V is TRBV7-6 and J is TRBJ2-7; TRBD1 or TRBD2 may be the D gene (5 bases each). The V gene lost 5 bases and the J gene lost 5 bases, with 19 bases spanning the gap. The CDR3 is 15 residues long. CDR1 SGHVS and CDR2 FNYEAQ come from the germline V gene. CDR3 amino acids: CASSRDPLVGNEQYF. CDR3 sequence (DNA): TGTGCCAGCAGCAGGGACCCGTTGGTAGGAAACGAGCAGTACTTC.

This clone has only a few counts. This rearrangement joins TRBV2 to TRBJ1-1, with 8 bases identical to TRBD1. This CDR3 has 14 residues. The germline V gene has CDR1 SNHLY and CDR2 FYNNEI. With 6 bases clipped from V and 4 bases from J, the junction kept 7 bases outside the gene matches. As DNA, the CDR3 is TGTGCCAGCAGCATACAGGGGGTGATCACTGAAGCTTTCTTT. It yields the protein CASSIQGVITEAFF.

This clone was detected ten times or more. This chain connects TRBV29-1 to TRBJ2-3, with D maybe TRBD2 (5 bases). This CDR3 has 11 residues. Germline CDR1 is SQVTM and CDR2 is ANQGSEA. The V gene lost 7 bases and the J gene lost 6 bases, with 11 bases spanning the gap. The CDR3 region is CSATRGDTQYF. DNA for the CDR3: TGCAGCGCAACCCGCGGGGATACGCAGTATTTT.

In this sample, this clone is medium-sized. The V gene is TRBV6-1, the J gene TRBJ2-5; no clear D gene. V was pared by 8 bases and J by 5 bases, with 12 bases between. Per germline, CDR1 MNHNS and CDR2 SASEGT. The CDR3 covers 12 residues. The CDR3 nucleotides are TGTGCCAGCGGACGAGGATGGGAGACCCAGTACTTC. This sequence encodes CASGRGWETQYF.

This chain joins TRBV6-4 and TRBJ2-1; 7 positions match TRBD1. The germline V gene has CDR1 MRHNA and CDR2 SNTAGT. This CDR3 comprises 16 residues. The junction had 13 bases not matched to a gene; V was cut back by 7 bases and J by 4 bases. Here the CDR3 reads CASISLNRGRYNEQFF. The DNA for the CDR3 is TGTGCCAGCATTTCTTTAAACAGGGGTCGATACAATGAGCAGTTCTTC.

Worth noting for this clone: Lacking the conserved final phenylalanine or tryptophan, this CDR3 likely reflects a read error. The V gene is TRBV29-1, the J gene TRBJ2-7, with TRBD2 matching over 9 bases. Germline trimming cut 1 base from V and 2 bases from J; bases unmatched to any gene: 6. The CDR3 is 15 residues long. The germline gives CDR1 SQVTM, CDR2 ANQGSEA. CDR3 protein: CSVEGSGSPPYEQYS. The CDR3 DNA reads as TGCAGCGTTGAAGGTAGCGGGAGCCCGCCCTACGAGCAGTACTCC.

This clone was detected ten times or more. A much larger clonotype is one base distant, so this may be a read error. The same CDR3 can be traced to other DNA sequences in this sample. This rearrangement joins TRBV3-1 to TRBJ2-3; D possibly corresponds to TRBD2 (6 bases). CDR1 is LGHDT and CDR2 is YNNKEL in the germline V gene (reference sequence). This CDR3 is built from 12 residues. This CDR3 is CASSLATDTQYF. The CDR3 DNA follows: TGTGCCAGCTCGCTAGCGACAGACACGCAGTATTTT.

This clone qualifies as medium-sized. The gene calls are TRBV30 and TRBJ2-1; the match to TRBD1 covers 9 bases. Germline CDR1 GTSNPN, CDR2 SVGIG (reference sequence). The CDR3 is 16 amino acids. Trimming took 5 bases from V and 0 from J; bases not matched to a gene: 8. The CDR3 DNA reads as TGTGCCTGGGCTCAGTCGGACAGGGGCTCCTACAATGAGCAGTTCTTC. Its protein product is CAWAQSDRGSYNEQFF. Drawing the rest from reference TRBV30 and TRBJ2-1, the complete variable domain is SQTIHQWPATLVQPVGSPLSLECTVEGTSNPNLYWYRQAAGRGLQLLFYSVGIGQISSEVPQNLSASRPQDRQFILSSKKLLLSDSGFYLCAWAQSDRGSYNEQFFGPGTRLTVL.

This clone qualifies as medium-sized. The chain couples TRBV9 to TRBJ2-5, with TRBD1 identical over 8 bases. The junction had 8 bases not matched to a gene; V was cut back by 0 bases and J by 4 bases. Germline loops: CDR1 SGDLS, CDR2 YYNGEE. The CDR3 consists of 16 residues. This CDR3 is CASSVASQGAGETQYF. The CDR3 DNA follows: TGTGCCAGCAGCGTAGCTAGTCAGGGGGCGGGAGAGACCCAGTACTTC.

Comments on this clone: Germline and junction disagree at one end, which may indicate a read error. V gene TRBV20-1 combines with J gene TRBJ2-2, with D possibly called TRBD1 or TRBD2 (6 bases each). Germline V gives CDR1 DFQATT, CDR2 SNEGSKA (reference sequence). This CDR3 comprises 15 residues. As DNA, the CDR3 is TGCAGTGCTAGGCGGGGACACATGGACACCGGGGAGCTTTTTTTT. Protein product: CSARRGHMDTGELFF.

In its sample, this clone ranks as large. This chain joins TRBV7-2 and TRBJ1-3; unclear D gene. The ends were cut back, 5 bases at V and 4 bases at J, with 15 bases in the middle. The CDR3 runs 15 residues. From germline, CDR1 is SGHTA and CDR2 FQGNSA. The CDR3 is CASSPNTGRGNTIYF. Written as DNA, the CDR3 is TGTGCCAGCAGCCCGAACACCGGCCGGGGAAACACCATATATTTT.

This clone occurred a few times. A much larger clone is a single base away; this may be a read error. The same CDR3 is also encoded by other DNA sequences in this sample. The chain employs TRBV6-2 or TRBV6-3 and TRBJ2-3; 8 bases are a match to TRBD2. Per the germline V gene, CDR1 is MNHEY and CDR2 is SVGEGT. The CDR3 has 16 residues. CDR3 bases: TGTGCCAGCAGTTGGGGGCGGGGGGCAAGCACAGACACGCAGTATTTT. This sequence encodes CASSWGRGASTDTQYF.

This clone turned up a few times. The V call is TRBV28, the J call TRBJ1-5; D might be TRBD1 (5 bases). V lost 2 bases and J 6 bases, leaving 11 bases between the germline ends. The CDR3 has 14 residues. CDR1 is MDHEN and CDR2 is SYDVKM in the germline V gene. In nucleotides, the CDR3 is TGTGCCAGCAGTTTACATGCAGGGACTCAGCCCCAGCATTTT. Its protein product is CASSLHAGTQPQHF.

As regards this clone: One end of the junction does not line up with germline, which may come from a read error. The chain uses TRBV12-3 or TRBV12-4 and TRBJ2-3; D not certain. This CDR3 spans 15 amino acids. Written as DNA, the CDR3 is TGTGCCAGCAGTCGCGGACGAGCGTCTACAGATACGCCGTATTTT. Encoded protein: CASSRGRASTDTPYF.

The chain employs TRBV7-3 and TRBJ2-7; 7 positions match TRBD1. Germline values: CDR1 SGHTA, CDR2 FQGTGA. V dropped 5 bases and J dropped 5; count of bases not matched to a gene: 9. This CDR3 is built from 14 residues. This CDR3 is CASSERQGQNEQYF. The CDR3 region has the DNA TGTGCCAGCAGCGAACGACAGGGTCAGAACGAGCAGTACTTC.

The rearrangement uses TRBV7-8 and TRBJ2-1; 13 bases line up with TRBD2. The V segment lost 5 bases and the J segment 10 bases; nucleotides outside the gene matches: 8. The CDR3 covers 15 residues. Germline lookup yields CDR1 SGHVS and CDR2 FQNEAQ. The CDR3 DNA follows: TGTGCCAGCAGCCTACTAGCGGGAGGGCTAGGCGAGCAGTTCTTC. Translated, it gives CASSLLAGGLGEQFF.

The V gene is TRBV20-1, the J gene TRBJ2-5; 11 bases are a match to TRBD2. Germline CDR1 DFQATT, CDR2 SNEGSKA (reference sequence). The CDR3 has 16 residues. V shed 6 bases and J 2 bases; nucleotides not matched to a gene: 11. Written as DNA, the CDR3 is TGCAGTGCCGAGCTACTAGCGGGAGTCGGGCAAGAGACCCAGTACTTC. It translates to CSAELLAGVGQETQYF.

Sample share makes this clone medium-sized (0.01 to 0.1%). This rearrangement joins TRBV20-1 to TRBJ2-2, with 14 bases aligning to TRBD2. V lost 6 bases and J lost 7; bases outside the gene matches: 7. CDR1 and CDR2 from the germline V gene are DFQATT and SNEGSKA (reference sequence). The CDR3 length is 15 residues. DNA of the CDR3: TGCAGTGCCAAGACTAGCGGGAGGGCCCTCGGGGAGCTGTTTTTT. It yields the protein CSAKTSGRALGELFF.

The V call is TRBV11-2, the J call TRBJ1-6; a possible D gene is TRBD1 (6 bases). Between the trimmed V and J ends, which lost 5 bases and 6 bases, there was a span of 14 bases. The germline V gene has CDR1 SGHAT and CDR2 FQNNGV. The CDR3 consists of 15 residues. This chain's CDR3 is CASSATGTLNSPLHF. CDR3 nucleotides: TGTGCCAGCAGCGCAACTGGGACACTTAATTCACCCCTCCACTTT.

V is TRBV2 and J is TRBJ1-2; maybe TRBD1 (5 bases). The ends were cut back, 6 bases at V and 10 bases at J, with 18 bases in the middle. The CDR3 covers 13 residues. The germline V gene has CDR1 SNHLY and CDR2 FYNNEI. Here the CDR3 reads CASRAEGLGIYTF. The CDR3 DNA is TGTGCCAGCAGGGCTGAGGGACTCGGAATCTACACCTTC.

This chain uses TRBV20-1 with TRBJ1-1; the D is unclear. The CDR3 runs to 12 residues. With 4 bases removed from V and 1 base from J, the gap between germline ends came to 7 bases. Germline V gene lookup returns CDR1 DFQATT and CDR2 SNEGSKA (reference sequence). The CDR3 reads CSAMSGNTEAFF. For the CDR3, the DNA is TGCAGTGCTATGTCCGGGAACACTGAAGCTTTCTTT.

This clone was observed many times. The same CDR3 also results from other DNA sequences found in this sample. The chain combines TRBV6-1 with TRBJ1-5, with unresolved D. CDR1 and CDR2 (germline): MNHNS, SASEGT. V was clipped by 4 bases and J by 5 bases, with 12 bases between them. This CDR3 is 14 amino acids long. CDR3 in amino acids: CASSVRGLDQPQHF. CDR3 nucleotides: TGTGCCAGCAGTGTTCGAGGGCTCGATCAGCCCCAGCATTTT.

The CDR3 is CASSLVGRNNNEQFF. CDR3 DNA: TGCGCCAGCAGCTTGGTGGGACGGAACAACAATGAGCAGTTCTTC. V is TRBV5-1 and J is TRBJ2-1; D is possibly TRBD1 or TRBD2 (5 bases each). Trimming left V 0 bases short and J 5 bases short, with 12 bases between. The CDR3 is 15 residues long. The germline V gene has CDR1 SGHRS and CDR2 YFSETQ.

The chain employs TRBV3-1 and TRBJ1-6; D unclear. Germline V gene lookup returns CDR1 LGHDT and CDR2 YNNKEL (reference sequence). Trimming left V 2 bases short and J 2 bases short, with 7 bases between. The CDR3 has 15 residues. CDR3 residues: CASSQIGTYNSPLHF. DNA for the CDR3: TGTGCCAGCAGCCAAATCGGAACCTATAATTCACCCCTCCACTTT.

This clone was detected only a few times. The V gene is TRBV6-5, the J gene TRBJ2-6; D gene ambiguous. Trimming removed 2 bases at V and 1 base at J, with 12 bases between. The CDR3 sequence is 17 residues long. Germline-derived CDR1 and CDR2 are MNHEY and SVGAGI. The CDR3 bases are TGTGCCAGCAGTTACGGTGCTGACTGGTCTGGGGCCAACGTCCTGACTTTC. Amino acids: CASSYGADWSGANVLTF.